This TCR beta chain was recovered during a study of blood T cell repertoires in COVID-19. Across the study: COVID-19 samples, acute and convalescent, were from the United States, Italy and Spain. In each case, the material was cDNA or gDNA derived from T cells, B-cell-depleted T cells, or PBMCs.

CDR1 is KGHSH and CDR2 is LQKENI in the germline V gene. Trimming at V came to 2 bases and at J to 6 bases, leaving 6 bases not matched to a gene. This CDR3 comprises 16 residues. Under the authors' procedure: Reference gene primer amplification in the assay estimated nucleated cell counts. The assay was immunoSEQ multiplex PCR, and TCRdb's table has in-frame clones only and misses some. The V and J calls and the clone size are those of that table, but D and trimming were determined from the DNA. The sample lists approximately 77,000 clones; about 87% were seen once. The receptor comes from a man aged 50 to 59 with active COVID-19. This sequence joins TRBV18 and TRBJ2-3, with 12 bases aligning to TRBD2. The specimen was peripheral blood. CDR3 DNA sequence: TGTGCCAGCTCACCAGGGCTAGCGGGAGGGCCGGATACGCAGTATTTT. Its protein product is CASSPGLAGGPDTQYF.